The 6 T cell receptor beta chains below were found in one sample sequenced in a study of blood T cell repertoires in COVID-19. The table came from immunoSEQ multiplex PCR; TCRdb's copy has only in-frame clones and leaves some out. The sample lists hundreds of thousands of clones; around 86% were seen once. The source material was PBMCs or T cells enriched from blood (not recorded which). These receptors originate from a woman between 45 and 65 years old who had recovered from COVID-19.

This chain connects TRBV12-3 or TRBV12-4 to TRBJ1-5; D unclear. CDR3 length equals 12 residues. Trimming cost V 5 bases and J 11 bases, with 13 bases left between them. This CDR3 is CASSPDPGAQHF. The CDR3 DNA sequence: TGTGCCAGCAGTCCTGACCCGGGAGCCCAGCATTTT.

This chain joins TRBV2 and TRBJ1-1; D is ambiguous. There are 13 residues in the CDR3. Germline CDR1 and CDR2: SNHLY and FYNNEI. V lost 6 bases and J 3 bases, leaving 11 bases between the germline ends. CDR3 DNA sequence: TGTGCCAGCAGCACTAGGGTGGACACTGAAGCTTTCTTT. Protein product: CASSTRVDTEAFF. Using reference TRBV2 and TRBJ1-1 for the parts outside the CDR3, the full variable domain is EPEVTQTPSHQVTQMGQEVILRCVPISNHLYFYWYRQILGQKVEFLVSFYNNEISEKSEIFDDQFSVERPDGSNFTLKIRSTKLEDSAMYFCASSTRVDTEAFFGQGTRLTVV.

The rearrangement uses TRBV18 and TRBJ2-7, with D perhaps TRBD1 (6 bases). Trimming cost V 0 bases and J 4 bases, with 10 bases left between them. The CDR3 spans 14 residues. Looked up from germline, CDR1 is KGHSH and CDR2 is LQKENI. CDR3 in DNA: TGTGCCAGCTCACCACCGTCAGGGGATTACGAGCAGTACTTC. Translated, it gives CASSPPSGDYEQYF.

The J gene is TRBJ2-7, the V gene TRBV28; 10 nucleotides align to TRBD2. V was pared by 6 bases and J by 4 bases, with 6 bases of the junction left unmatched. CDR1 and CDR2 from the germline V gene are MDHEN and SYDVKM. The CDR3 is made up of 14 amino acids. The CDR3 DNA is TGTGCCAGCAGCGGAGCGGGAGGGGCGTACGAGCAGTACTTC. As protein: CASSGAGGAYEQYF.

This chain uses TRBV12-3 or TRBV12-4 with TRBJ1-1, with a weak D call TRBD1 (6 bases). CDR3 length: 13 residues. V shed 6 bases and J shed 1 base, with 9 bases lying between them. The CDR3 sequence is CASSYRANTEAFF. DNA of the CDR3: TGTGCCAGCAGCTACAGGGCGAACACTGAAGCTTTCTTT.

The V call is TRBV7-3, the J call TRBJ2-7; TRBD2 matches at 8 bases. This CDR3 is built from 16 residues. Looked up from germline, CDR1 is SGHTA and CDR2 is FQGTGA. The V gene end was trimmed by 2 bases and the J gene end by 0 bases; junction bases not matched to a gene: 6. The CDR3, as DNA: TGTGCCAGCAGCTTACTGGGCGGGAGGAGCTCCTACGAGCAGTACTTC. Translation: CASSLLGGRSSYEQYF. Supplemented by reference TRBV7-3 and TRBJ2-7, the full variable domain reads GAGVSQTPSNKVTEKGKYVELRCDPISGHTALYWYRQSLGQGPEFLIYFQGTGAADDSGLPNDRFFAVRPEGSVSTLKIQRTERGDSAVYLCASSLLGGRSSYEQYFGPGTRLTVT.